This T cell receptor beta chain is from a study of cytomegalovirus exposure and HLA in healthy donors. Study-level findings and limits: Specific recognition of CMV antigens was confirmed in vitro for a few chains (all CMV-associated). The classifier reportedly diagnosed cytomegalovirus status with high specificity and sensitivity. According to the study, 160 or so TCR beta chains were cytomegalovirus-associated.

Note on this clone: Its antigen is not identified.

With 0 bases clipped from V and 4 bases from J, the junction kept 7 bases outside the gene matches. This CDR3 region has 16 residues. Germline values: CDR1 MNHNS, CDR2 SASEGT. The repertoire was sequenced with immunoSEQ multiplex PCR; TCRdb's copy has only in-frame clones and lacks some. The sample has under 150,000 clones, approximately 86% seen once. The receptor comes from a man between 18 and 29 years old in good health and CMV-seropositive. The V and J genes are TRBV6-1 and TRBJ1-1, with 8 nucleotides matching TRBD1. Sequencing was carried out using PBMCs. CDR3 region: CASSEAWDRWGTEAFF. In DNA, the CDR3 is TGTGCCAGCAGTGAAGCTTGGGACAGGTGGGGCACTGAAGCTTTCTTT.